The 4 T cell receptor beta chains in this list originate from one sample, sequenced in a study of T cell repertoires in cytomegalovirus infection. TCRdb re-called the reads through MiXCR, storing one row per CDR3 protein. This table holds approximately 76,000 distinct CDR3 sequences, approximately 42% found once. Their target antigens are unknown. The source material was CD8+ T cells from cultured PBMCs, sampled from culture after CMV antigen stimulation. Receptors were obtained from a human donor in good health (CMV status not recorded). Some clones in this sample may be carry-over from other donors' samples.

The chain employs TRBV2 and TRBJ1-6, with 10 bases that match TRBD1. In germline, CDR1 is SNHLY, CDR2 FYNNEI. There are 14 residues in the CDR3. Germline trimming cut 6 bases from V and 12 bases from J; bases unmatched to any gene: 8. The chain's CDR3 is CASRSGTGDGPLHF. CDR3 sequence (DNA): TGTGCCAGCAGATCCGGGACAGGGGACGGACCCCTCCACTTT.

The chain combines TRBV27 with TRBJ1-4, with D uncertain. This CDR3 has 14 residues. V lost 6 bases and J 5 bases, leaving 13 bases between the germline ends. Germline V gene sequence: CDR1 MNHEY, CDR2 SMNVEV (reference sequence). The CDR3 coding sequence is TGTGCCAGCAGGCCGTGGAGGGTGAATGAAAAACTGTTTTTT. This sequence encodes CASRPWRVNEKLFF.

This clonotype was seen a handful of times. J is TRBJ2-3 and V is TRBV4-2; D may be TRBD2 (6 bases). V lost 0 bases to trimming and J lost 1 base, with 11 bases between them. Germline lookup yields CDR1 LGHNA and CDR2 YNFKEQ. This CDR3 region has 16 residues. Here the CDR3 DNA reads TGTGCCAGCAGCCAAGATGGTGCGGGACGCACAGATACGCAGTATTTT. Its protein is CASSQDGAGRTDTQYF.

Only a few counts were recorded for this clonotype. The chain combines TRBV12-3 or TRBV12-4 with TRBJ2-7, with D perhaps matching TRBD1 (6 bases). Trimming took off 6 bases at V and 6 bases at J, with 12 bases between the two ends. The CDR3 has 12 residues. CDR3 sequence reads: CASRLQGGEQYF. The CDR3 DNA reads TGTGCCAGCAGACTACAAGGGGGCGAGCAGTACTTC.